Presented here are 7 T cell receptor beta chains from one specimen sequenced in a study of metastatic and nonmetastatic thyroid tumors. All patients reached thyroid surgery having received no treatment beforehand. TCRdb used MiXCR to call clones anew from the PCR reads. The repertoire holds some 16,000 clones, with about a quarter as singletons. The sample taken for sequencing was tumor tissue. Source of these receptors: a female donor with papillary thyroid cancer or a benign thyroid nodule (not recorded which). Some clones in this sample may be carry-over from other donors' samples.

The chain is built from TRBV18 and TRBJ1-5; TRBD1 matches at 8 bases. With V trimmed by 6 bases and J by 11 bases, 15 bases remained unmatched. CDR1 and CDR2 from the germline V gene are KGHSH and LQKENI. This CDR3 is built from 15 residues. CDR3 protein: CASSRQGGNRGAQHF. CDR3 nucleotides: TGTGCCAGCTCCCGTCAGGGGGGAAACAGGGGGGCCCAGCATTTT.

This clone is labeled as medium-sized. The CDR3 DNA reads TGTGCCAGCAGCCAGACAGCGGGACACACAGATACGCAGTATTTT. Its translation: CASSQTAGHTDTQYF. The J gene is TRBJ2-3, the V gene TRBV6-1; weak D call: TRBD2 (7 bases). Per the germline V gene, CDR1 is MNHNS and CDR2 is SASEGT. The CDR3 has 15 amino acids. Trimming cost V 6 bases and J 2 bases, with 15 bases left between them.

This clone was counted only a few times. As DNA, the CDR3 is TGTGCCACCGGCCCGGGGAGACTCAACACTGAAGCTTTCTTT. It translates to CATGPGRLNTEAFF. The chain has TRBV28 and TRBJ1-1, with D unresolved. The ends were cut back, 10 bases at V and 2 bases at J, with 17 bases in the middle. CDR1 MDHEN and CDR2 SYDVKM come from the germline V gene. The CDR3 runs 14 residues.

The V gene is TRBV10-3, the J gene TRBJ2-7, with TRBD2 matching over 7 bases. With V trimmed by 2 bases and J by 4 bases, 11 bases remained unmatched. From germline, CDR1 is ENHRY and CDR2 SYGVKD. The CDR3 extends over 16 amino acids. In DNA, the CDR3 is TGTGCCATCAGTGAGGGGCCAGCGGGGAGCTCATACGAGCAGTACTTC. This codes for CAISEGPAGSSYEQYF.

This clone was detected ten times or more. CDR3 DNA sequence: TGTGCCAGCAGCGTTGGGACAGGGGTTTCCGGGGAGCTGTTTTTT. This codes for CASSVGTGVSGELFF. The genes are TRBV7-8 and TRBJ2-2; 10 bases are a match to TRBD1. Germline trimming cut 5 bases from V and 6 bases from J; bases unmatched to any gene: 6. CDR1 SGHVS and CDR2 FQNEAQ come from the germline V gene. The CDR3 covers 15 residues.

Ten or more counts support this clone. This rearrangement joins TRBV7-8 to TRBJ2-1, with D possibly being TRBD2 (6 bases). Germline V gene sequence: CDR1 SGHVS, CDR2 FQNEAQ. Trimming cost V 2 bases and J 1 base, with 15 bases left between them. The CDR3 sequence is 17 residues long. The CDR3 reads CASSLPQRAPSYNEQFF. CDR3 nucleotide sequence: TGTGCCAGCAGCTTACCCCAGCGGGCACCGTCCTACAATGAGCAGTTCTTC.

By frequency in the sample, this clone is medium-sized. The chain couples TRBV2 to TRBJ2-1, with D tentatively TRBD1 (6 bases). V lost 2 bases and J lost 3, with 11 bases in between. Germline CDR1 is SNHLY and CDR2 is FYNNEI. The CDR3 loop spans 15 amino acids. CDR3 sequence: CASSEYQGFYNEQFF. The CDR3 region has the DNA TGTGCCAGCAGTGAATACCAGGGGTTCTACAATGAGCAGTTCTTC.